This T cell receptor beta chain was identified in a study of spatial heterogeneity in lung cancer. Study context: Consistent detection of more beta-chain than alpha-chain sequences was observed. In the raw reads, each unique TCR and UMI combination was present more than ten times on average.

This sample's time point: blood at routine non-recurrence follow-up after resection. Unsorted whole RNA of tumor, nontumor lung or frozen PBMC was sequenced. Germline values: CDR1 SGHTA, CDR2 FQGNSA. Losses at the gene ends were 5 bases for V and 2 bases for J; bases not matched to a gene: 5. This CDR3 region has 15 residues. Notes on this clonotype: Antigen specificity is unknown.

Study outcomes and limitations: There were more appearances of ubiquitous expanded tumor TCRs in blood at resection than at follow-up.

Carried by each TCR cDNA molecule was a unique molecular identifier. TCRdb re-derived calls from the 5' RACE reads in MiXCR, one entry per CDR3 protein. This table has some 120,000 distinct CDR3 sequences, roughly an eighth appearing once. The sequenced sample was PBMCs, obtained at follow-up. V gene TRBV7-2 combines with J gene TRBJ2-3; 9 positions agree with TRBD2. This TCR came from a male donor with early-stage non-small cell lung cancer. The CDR3 protein is CASSQRGDHTDTQYF. CDR3 coding DNA: TGTGCCAGCAGCCAGCGGGGGGACCACACAGATACGCAGTATTTT.